The rows below give T cell receptor beta chains drawn from one sample of a study of a mutant IDH1 vaccine in newly diagnosed glioma. Produced via immunoSEQ multiplex PCR; TCRdb's table is partial and in-frame only. The sample includes more than 35,000 clones, approximately 80% of them seen just once. These receptors' antigens are unknown. Sequenced material: PBMCs, taken from a glioma patient whose treatment included an IDH1 peptide vaccine. The receptors here all came from a middle-aged woman with glioma. Some clones in this sample may be carry-over from other donors' samples. Both conserved end residues are part of each CDR3. A D gene is named only where the DNA matches it firmly. Some rows have no size entry. The others give once, few or many, or a class for an expanded clone.

CDR3 DNA,CDR3 protein,V gene,J gene,D gene,clone size
TGTGCCAGCAGTGGTTGGGGACGGATGAACACTGAAGCTTTCTTT,CASSGWGRMNTEAFF,TRBV25-1,TRBJ1-1,NA,few
TGCGCCAGCAAATTAGTGACTAGCACAGATACGCAGTATTTT,CASKLVTSTDTQYF,TRBV5-1,TRBJ2-3,NA,NA
TGTGCCAGCAGCTTACAGGGGGTGGGCCATGAAGCTTTCTTT,CASSLQGVGHEAFF,TRBV7-6,TRBJ1-1,TRBD1,NA
TGTGCCAGCAGTTTCGTCGACCATCAGCCCCAGCATTTT,CASSFVDHQPQHF,TRBV28,TRBJ1-5,NA,NA
TGTGCCAGCTCACCACCGTCCTCGAGGGGCACAGATACGCAGTATTTT,CASSPPSSRGTDTQYF,TRBV18,TRBJ2-3,NA,NA
TGTGCCATCAGGGGACAAACAGGGGACACTGAAGCTTTCTTT,CAIRGQTGDTEAFF,TRBV10-3,TRBJ1-1,TRBD1,once
TGTGCCAGCAGCTTAGGAGGGGAGGGGACCCAGTACTTC,CASSLGGEGTQYF,TRBV7-8,TRBJ2-5,TRBD2,NA
TGTGCCAGCAGCGTAGGGGGGCATTATAATTCACCCCTCCACTTT,CASSVGGHYNSPLHF,TRBV9,TRBJ1-6,NA,NA
TGTGCCATCAGCGAAGGAGGGCGCACTGAAGCTTTCTTT,CAISEGGRTEAFF,TRBV10-3,TRBJ1-1,NA,medium-sized
TGTGCCAGTAGTTCTTCCCGGGAGGGGGTCAAAAACATTCAGTACTTC,CASSSSREGVKNIQYF,TRBV19,TRBJ2-4,TRBD2,NA
TGTGCCAGCAGCCAAGAAATTGGGTTCGGGAGGGCCGGGCAAGAGACCCAGTACTTC,CASSQEIGFGRAGQETQYF,TRBV4-2,TRBJ2-5,TRBD2,NA
TGCGCCAGCGGTCCTGTTTCCTACGAGCAGTACTTC,CASGPVSYEQYF,TRBV10-2,TRBJ2-7,NA,few
TGTGCCAGCACGGACCCCACTGGGGCCAACGTCCTGACTTTC,CASTDPTGANVLTF,TRBV28,TRBJ2-6,NA,NA
TGTGCCAGCAGCCAACTCACCCCTCCCAGCGCGCAGTATTTT,CASSQLTPPSAQYF,TRBV7-2,TRBJ2-3,NA,NA
TGTGCCAGCAGCGTAGGGGACAGCAAGAACACTGAAGCTTTCTTT,CASSVGDSKNTEAFF,TRBV9,TRBJ1-1,TRBD1,NA